The TCR beta chain under discussion was sequenced for a study of Tregs in tolerant kidney transplant recipients. Study-wide results and caveats: Tregs expanded with activated donor B cells seemed most donor-specific.

Libraries were prepared by immunoSEQ multiplex PCR; TCRdb keeps only in-frame clonotypes and omits some of them. The sample holds some 68,000 clones, about four fifths seen once. CDR1 is SGHAT, CDR2 FQNNGV, per germline. The CDR3 covers 16 residues. The J segment lost 3 bases and the V segment lost 2 bases, leaving 4 bases of the junction unmatched. As to this clone: The antigen remains unidentified.

This sequence was found in a human donor in good health. The specimen sequenced was CD4+ T cells from blood. This chain connects TRBV11-2 to TRBJ2-2; 9 bases fit TRBD2. The CDR3 is CASSLKLAGHTGELFF. The CDR3 region has the DNA TGTGCCAGCAGCTTAAAACTAGCGGGCCACACCGGGGAGCTGTTTTTT.